This T cell receptor beta chain is from a study of control samples from healthy donors and cancer patients. Clones were sequenced by immunoSEQ multiplex PCR, and TCRdb holds only the in-frame ones, with some missing. The sample lists about 120,000 clones, 80% to 95% occurring once. The sample was blood. The sequence came from a man aged 40-50 years in good health.

CDR3 sequence reads: CASSMGEVYGYTF. The DNA of the CDR3 is TGTGCCAGCTCTATGGGGGAAGTCTATGGCTACACCTTC. The chain employs TRBV18 and TRBJ1-2; tentatively, D is TRBD1 (5 bases). Trimming left V 6 bases short and J 4 bases short, with 12 bases between. Germline V lookup: CDR1 KGHSH, CDR2 LQKENI. The CDR3 extends over 13 amino acids.